The 13 T cell receptor beta chains reported below all come from one sample, sequenced in a study of cytomegalovirus exposure and HLA in healthy donors (dated by TCRdb to 2015 to 2018). The library came from the immunoSEQ multiplex PCR assay. For the multiplex PCR, a mixture combining 60 forward primers for TCR Vbeta segments and 13 reverse primers for TCR Jbeta segments was used. Sourced from immuneACCESS, this table was stored by TCRdb with only in-frame sequences that have V and J called. A share of the clones is absent; for the studies checked, an unresolved V gene accounts for under half, and the remainder has no known explanation. For this sample, the table gives around 31,000 clones. Less than 0.75% of the sample belongs to the ten largest clones. What was sequenced was PBMCs. These receptors were obtained from a man aged 30 to 39 in good health and CMV-seronegative.

The gene calls are TRBV18 and TRBJ1-2, with TRBD1 identical over 9 bases. Germline loops: CDR1 KGHSH, CDR2 LQKENI. V was clipped by 5 bases and J by 3 bases; unmatched bases: 4. The length of the CDR3 is 14 residues. DNA of the CDR3: TGTGCCAGCTCATTGGACAGGGGCGACTATGGCTACACCTTC. It codes for CASSLDRGDYGYTF. Full variable domain (remainder filled in from reference TRBV18 and TRBJ1-2): NAGVMQNPRHLVRRRGQEARLRCSPMKGHSHVYWYRQLPEEGLKFMVYLQKENIIDESGMPKERFSAEFPKEGPSILRIQQVVRGDSAAYFCASSLDRGDYGYTFGSGTRLTVV.

The genes are TRBV19 and TRBJ2-4, with 7 nucleotides matching TRBD1. The CDR3 loop spans 13 amino acids. From germline, CDR1 is LNHDA and CDR2 SQIVND (reference sequence). V lost 6 bases and J lost 8; bases outside the gene matches: 7. The CDR3 DNA is TGTGCCAGTAGCCCGGGACAGAACTACATTCAGTACTTC. As protein: CASSPGQNYIQYF.

The chain combines TRBV7-9 with TRBJ1-3, with D possibly being TRBD1 (6 bases). CDR3 size: 15 residues. V was clipped by 6 bases and J by 0 bases, with 12 bases between them. CDR1 and CDR2 (germline): SEHNR, FQNEAQ (reference sequence). The CDR3 protein is CASSRTGLSGNTIYF. CDR3 coding DNA: TGTGCCAGCAGTCGAACAGGGCTCTCTGGAAACACCATATATTTT. Full variable domain (missing parts from reference TRBV7-9 and TRBJ1-3): DTGVSQNPRHKITKRGQNVTFRCDPISEHNRLYWYRQTLGQGPEFLTYFQNEAQLEKSRLLSDRFSAERPKGSFSTLEIQRTEQGDSAMYLCASSRTGLSGNTIYFGEGSWLTVV.

In DNA, the CDR3 is TGTGCCAGCAGCCAATCGCGGGGGGGCTCCGAGCAGTACTTC. Residues: CASSQSRGGSEQYF. The chain carries TRBV16 and TRBJ2-7; TRBD2 agrees at 9 bases. This CDR3 region has 14 residues. V trimming: 0 bases; J trimming: 6 bases; junction bases outside the gene matches: 3. Looked up from germline, CDR1 is KGHSY and CDR2 is FQNENV.

The rearrangement uses TRBV10-3 and TRBJ1-2; possible D gene TRBD1, 6 bases. V was pared by 4 bases and J by 3 bases, with 12 bases between. The CDR3 is 14 residues long. The V gene's germline CDR1 is ENHRY and CDR2 SYGVKD. CDR3 loop: CAISVQTGHYGYTF. The CDR3 DNA reads TGTGCCATCAGTGTCCAGACAGGACACTATGGCTACACCTTC.

With respect to this clone: Distinct nucleotide sequences in the sample also encode this CDR3. The chain carries TRBV6-5 and TRBJ1-1; TRBD1 might be the D (5 bases). V was cut by 2 bases and J by 3 bases, with 16 bases left in between. The germline V gene has CDR1 MNHEY and CDR2 SVGAGI. CDR3 size: 16 residues. CDR3 sequence: CASSYGSGSGDTEAFF. CDR3 nucleotides: TGTGCCAGCAGTTACGGTTCAGGGTCGGGGGACACTGAAGCTTTCTTT.

The J gene is TRBJ2-1, the V gene TRBV7-8; 7 bases are shared with TRBD2. V lost 5 bases to trimming and J lost 9 bases; unmatched junction nucleotides: 4. Looked up from germline, CDR1 is SGHVS and CDR2 is FQNEAQ. This CDR3 region has 12 residues. CDR3 region: CASSEPGGEQFF. The CDR3 coding sequence is TGTGCCAGCAGCGAACCGGGGGGTGAGCAGTTCTTC.

The rearrangement links TRBV2 to TRBJ2-2; possible D gene TRBD2, 6 bases. Germline CDR1 and CDR2: SNHLY and FYNNEI. The CDR3 loop spans 15 amino acids. V lost 3 bases to trimming and J lost 3 bases, with 11 bases between them. The CDR3 sequence: CASSDRLGYTGELFF. DNA of the CDR3: TGTGCCAGCAGTGATCGACTAGGGTACACCGGGGAGCTGTTTTTT.

This sequence joins TRBV6-6 and TRBJ2-1; TRBD2 is a possible D gene (5 bases). Trimming cost V 4 bases and J 4 bases, with 11 bases left between them. This CDR3 contains 14 residues. Germline V gene data show CDR1 as MNHNY and CDR2 as SVGAGI (reference sequence). The CDR3 bases are TGTGCCAGCAGTTCCCCCGGACTTTACAATGAGCAGTTCTTC. This encodes CASSSPGLYNEQFF.

The chain is built from TRBV29-1 and TRBJ2-3; maybe TRBD2 (6 bases). The V end was cut by 5 bases, the J end by 6 bases, with 15 bases between. Germline V gene lookup returns CDR1 SQVTM and CDR2 ANQGSEA. The length of the CDR3 is 13 residues. The CDR3 loop reads CSVLAPNGDTQYF. CDR3 sequence (DNA): TGCAGCGTTCTAGCGCCCAACGGGGATACGCAGTATTTT.

This rearrangement joins TRBV7-9 to TRBJ1-2; 7 bases match TRBD1. CDR3 length: 13 residues. Germline values: CDR1 SEHNR, CDR2 FQNEAQ (reference sequence). The ends lost 5 bases at V and 8 bases at J; junction bases unmatched: 8. The CDR3 protein is CASSQGEKGGYTF. CDR3 nucleotides: TGTGCCAGCAGCCAGGGGGAGAAAGGGGGCTACACCTTC.

The chain combines TRBV6-5 with TRBJ1-2, with TRBD1 matching 8 bases. Trimming cost V 5 bases and J 4 bases; bases outside gene matches: 6. This CDR3 is built from 14 residues. Germline CDR1 is MNHEY and CDR2 is SVGAGI. The CDR3 DNA sequence: TGTGCCAGCAGTCCCCAGGGGGCCCCCTATGGCTACACCTTC. As protein: CASSPQGAPYGYTF.

The genes are TRBV10-3 and TRBJ2-7; D not resolved. CDR1 and CDR2 (germline): ENHRY, SYGVKD. The length of the CDR3 is 13 residues. Trimming removed 10 bases from V and 0 bases from J, with 13 bases in between. CDR3 protein: CATRDSLSYEQYF. DNA for the CDR3: TGTGCCACCCGAGACTCTCTCTCCTACGAGCAGTACTTC.